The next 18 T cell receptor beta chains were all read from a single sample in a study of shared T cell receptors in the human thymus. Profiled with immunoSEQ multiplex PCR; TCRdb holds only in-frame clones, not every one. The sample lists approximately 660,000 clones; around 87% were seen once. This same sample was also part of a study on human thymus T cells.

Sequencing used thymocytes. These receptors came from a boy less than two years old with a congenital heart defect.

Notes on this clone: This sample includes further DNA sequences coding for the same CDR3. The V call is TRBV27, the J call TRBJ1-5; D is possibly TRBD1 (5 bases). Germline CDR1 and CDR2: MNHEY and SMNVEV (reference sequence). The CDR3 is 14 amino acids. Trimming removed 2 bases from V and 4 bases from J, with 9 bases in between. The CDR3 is CASSLGQGNQPQHF. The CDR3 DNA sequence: TGTGCCAGCAGTTTAGGCCAGGGTAATCAGCCCCAGCATTTT.

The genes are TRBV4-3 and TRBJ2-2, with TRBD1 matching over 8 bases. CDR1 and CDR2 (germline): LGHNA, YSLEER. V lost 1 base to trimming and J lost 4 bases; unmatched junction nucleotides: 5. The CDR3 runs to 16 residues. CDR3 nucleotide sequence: TGCGCCAGCAGCCAAGGGGCGACAGGGGCCACCGGGGAGCTGTTTTTT. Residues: CASSQGATGATGELFF.

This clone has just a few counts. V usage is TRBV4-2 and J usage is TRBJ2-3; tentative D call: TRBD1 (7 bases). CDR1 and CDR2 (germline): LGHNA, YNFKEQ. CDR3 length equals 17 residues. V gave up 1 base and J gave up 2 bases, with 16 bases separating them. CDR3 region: CASSQVEGAGVTDTQYF. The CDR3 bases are TGTGCCAGCAGCCAAGTGGAGGGGGCAGGGGTCACAGATACGCAGTATTTT.

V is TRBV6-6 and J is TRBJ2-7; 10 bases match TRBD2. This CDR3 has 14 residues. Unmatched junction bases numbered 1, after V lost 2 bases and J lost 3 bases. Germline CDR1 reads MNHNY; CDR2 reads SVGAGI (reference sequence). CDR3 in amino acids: CASSYEREGYEQYF. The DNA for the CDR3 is TGTGCCAGCAGTTACGAGCGGGAGGGCTACGAGCAGTACTTC.

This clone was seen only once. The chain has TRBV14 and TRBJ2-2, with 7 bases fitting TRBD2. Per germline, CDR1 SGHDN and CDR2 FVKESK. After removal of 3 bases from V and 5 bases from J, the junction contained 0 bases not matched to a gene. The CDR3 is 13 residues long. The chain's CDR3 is CASSQGGTGELFF. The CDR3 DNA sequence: TGTGCCAGCAGCCAGGGAGGGACCGGGGAGCTGTTTTTT.

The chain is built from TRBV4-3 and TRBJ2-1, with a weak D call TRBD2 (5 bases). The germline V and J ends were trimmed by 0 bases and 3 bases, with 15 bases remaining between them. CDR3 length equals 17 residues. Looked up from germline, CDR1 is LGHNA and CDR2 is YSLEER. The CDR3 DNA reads TGCGCCAGCAGCCAAGATCGCGAGCGGACGCACTACAATGAGCAGTTCTTC. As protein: CASSQDRERTHYNEQFF.

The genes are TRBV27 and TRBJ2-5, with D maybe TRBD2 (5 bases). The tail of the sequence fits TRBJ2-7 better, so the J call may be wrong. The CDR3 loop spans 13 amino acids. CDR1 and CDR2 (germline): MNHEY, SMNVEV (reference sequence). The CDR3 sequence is CASSGGDDYEQYF. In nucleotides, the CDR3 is TGTGCCAGCAGCGGAGGAGATGACTACGAGCAGTACTTC.

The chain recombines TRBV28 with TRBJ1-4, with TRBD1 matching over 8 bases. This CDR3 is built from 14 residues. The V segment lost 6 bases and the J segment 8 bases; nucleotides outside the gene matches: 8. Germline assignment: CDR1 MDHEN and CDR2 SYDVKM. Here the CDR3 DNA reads TGTGCCAGCAGCCCGGACAGGGTCAGGGAAAAACTGTTTTTT. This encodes CASSPDRVREKLFF.

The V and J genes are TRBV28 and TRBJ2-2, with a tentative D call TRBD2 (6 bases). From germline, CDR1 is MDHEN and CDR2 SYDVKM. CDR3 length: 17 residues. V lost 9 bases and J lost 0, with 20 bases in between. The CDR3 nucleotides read TGTGCCAGTCGGGGGATCCGAGGCTCACCGAACACCGGGGAGCTGTTTTTT. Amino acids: CASRGIRGSPNTGELFF. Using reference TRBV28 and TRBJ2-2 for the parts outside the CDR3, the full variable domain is DVKVTQSSRYLVKRTGEKVFLECVQDMDHENMFWYRQDPGLGLRLIYFSYDVKMKEKGDIPEGYSVSREKKERFSLILESASTNQTSMYLCASRGIRGSPNTGELFFGEGSRLTVL.

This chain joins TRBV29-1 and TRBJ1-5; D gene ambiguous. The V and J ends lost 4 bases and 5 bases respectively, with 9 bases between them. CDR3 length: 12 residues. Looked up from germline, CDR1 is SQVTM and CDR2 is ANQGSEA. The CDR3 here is CSVGRPDQPQHF. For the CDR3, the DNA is TGCAGCGTTGGGCGGCCGGATCAGCCCCAGCATTTT.

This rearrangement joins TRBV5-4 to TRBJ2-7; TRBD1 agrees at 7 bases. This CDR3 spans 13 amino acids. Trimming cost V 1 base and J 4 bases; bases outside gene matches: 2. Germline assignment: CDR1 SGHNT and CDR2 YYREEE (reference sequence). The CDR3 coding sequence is TGTGCCAGCAGCTTGACAGGGGATTACGAGCAGTACTTC. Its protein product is CASSLTGDYEQYF.

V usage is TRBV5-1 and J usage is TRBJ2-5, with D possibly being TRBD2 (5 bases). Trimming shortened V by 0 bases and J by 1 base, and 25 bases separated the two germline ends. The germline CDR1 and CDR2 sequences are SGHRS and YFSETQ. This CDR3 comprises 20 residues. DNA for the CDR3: TGCGCCAGCAGCTTGGCCTCTAGCTCACTACCTAAACATTTCCAAGAGACCCAGTACTTC. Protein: CASSLASSSLPKHFQETQYF.

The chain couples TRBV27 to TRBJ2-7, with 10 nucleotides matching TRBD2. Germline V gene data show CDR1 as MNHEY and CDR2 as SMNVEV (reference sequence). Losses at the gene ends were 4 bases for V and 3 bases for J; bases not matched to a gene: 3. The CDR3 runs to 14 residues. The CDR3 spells CASSWASGSYEQYF. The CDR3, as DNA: TGTGCCAGCAGTTGGGCTAGCGGGAGCTACGAGCAGTACTTC.

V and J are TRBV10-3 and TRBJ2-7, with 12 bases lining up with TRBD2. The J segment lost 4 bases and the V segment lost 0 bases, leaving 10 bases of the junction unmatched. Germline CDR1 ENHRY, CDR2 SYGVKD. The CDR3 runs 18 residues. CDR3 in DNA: TGTGCCATCAGTGAGTCTTGGGCTAGCGGGAGGGCCGGGTACGAGCAGTACTTC. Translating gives CAISESWASGRAGYEQYF.

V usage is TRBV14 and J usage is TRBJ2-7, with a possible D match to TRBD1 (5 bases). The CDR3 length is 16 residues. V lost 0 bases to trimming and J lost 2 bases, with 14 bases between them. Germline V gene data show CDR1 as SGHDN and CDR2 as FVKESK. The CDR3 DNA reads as TGTGCCAGCAGCCAAGAAGGGGCTCGGCTCCCCTACGAGCAGTACTTC. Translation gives CASSQEGARLPYEQYF.

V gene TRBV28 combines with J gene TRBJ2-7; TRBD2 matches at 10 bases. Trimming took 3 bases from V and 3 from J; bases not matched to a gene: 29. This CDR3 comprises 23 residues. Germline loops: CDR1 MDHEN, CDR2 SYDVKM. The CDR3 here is CASSFYSPPSVRLAGVRYYEQYF. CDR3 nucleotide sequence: TGTGCCAGCAGTTTTTATTCCCCCCCGTCCGTTCGGCTAGCGGGAGTTAGGTACTACGAGCAGTACTTC.

CDR3 sequence reads: CASSEGPWVGARNYEQYF. The CDR3 nucleotides read TGTGCCAGCAGTGAGGGACCCTGGGTGGGGGCGAGGAACTACGAGCAGTACTTC. The chain recombines TRBV2 with TRBJ2-7, with D maybe TRBD1 (6 bases). The CDR3 sequence is 18 residues long. Per the germline V gene, CDR1 is SNHLY and CDR2 is FYNNEI. Trimming left V 3 bases short and J 3 bases short, with 24 bases between.

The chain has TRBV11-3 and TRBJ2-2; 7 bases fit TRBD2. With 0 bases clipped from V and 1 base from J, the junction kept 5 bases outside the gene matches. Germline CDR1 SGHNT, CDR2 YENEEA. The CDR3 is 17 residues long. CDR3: CASSLDVKRGNTGELFF. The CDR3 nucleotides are TGTGCCAGCAGCTTAGATGTAAAGCGGGGGAACACCGGGGAGCTGTTTTTT.